These T cell receptor beta chains were read from a single sample in a study of OX40 agonist ivuxolimab in advanced cancers. The repertoire was sequenced with immunoSEQ multiplex PCR; TCRdb's copy has only in-frame clones and lacks some. The table has about 83,000 clones, around 85% seen once. The sample in question was CD4+ or CD8+ T cells sorted from blood, obtained in a trial of the OX40 agonist ivuxolimab. Receptors originate from an adult with an advanced solid tumor such as melanoma, head and neck, liver or kidney cancer. CDR3s include the opening cysteine and the closing phenylalanine or tryptophan. A D gene is named only where the DNA matches it firmly. Only some rows state a clone size, as once, few, many or a class for expanded clones.

>TRBV18|TRBJ1-3|.|.
CASSSNRNSGNTIYF
TGTGCCAGCTCATCAAACAGGAACTCTGGAAACACCATATATTTT
>TRBV7-7|TRBJ2-1|.|.
CASSLAVYNEQFF
TGTGCTAGCAGCTTAGCGGTCTACAATGAGCAGTTCTTC
>TRBV4-2|TRBJ2-1|TRBD2|.
CASSPLVGLAGGGFNEQFF
TGTGCCAGCAGCCCGTTAGTAGGACTAGCGGGAGGGGGCTTTAATGAGCAGTTCTTC
>TRBV6-1|TRBJ2-3|.|once
CASIEEGLGTDTQYF
TGTGCCAGCATCGAGGAGGGATTAGGCACAGATACGCAGTATTTT
>TRBV5-1|TRBJ2-5|TRBD2|.
CASSLLGLAEETQYF
TGCGCCAGCAGCTTGCTGGGACTAGCGGAAGAGACCCAGTACTTC
>TRBV6-6|TRBJ1-2|TRBD1|.
CASSHEDRAPYGYTF
TGTGCCAGCAGCCACGAGGACAGGGCCCCCTATGGCTACACCTTC
>TRBV6-5|TRBJ1-6|.|.
CASSYSDISPLHF
TGTGCCAGCAGTTACAGCGACATTTCACCCCTCCACTTT
>TRBV4-2|TRBJ2-5|.|.
CASSQDGSWGQETQYF
TGTGCCAGCAGCCAAGATGGTAGCTGGGGGCAAGAGACCCAGTACTTC
>TRBV14|TRBJ1-5|.|.
CASSQEGRYRYSNQPQHF
TGTGCCAGCAGCCAAGAAGGGAGGTACAGGTATAGCAATCAGCCCCAGCATTTT
>TRBV7-9|TRBJ1-2|.|once
CASSLGRENYGYTF
TGTGCCAGCAGCTTAGGAAGGGAAAACTATGGCTACACCTTC
>TRBV5-6|TRBJ1-5|.|.
CASSLVGGRQPQHF
TGTGCCAGCAGCCTAGTCGGGGGCCGACAGCCCCAGCATTTT
>TRBV5-4|TRBJ2-5|TRBD1|few
CASSVGTGTGKETQYF
TGTGCCAGCAGCGTGGGAACCGGGACAGGGAAAGAGACCCAGTACTTC
>TRBV10-1|TRBJ2-7|.|.
CASKGTPVRGGEQYF
TGCGCCAGCAAGGGGACTCCGGTCCGCGGAGGCGAGCAGTACTTC
>TRBV6-6|TRBJ2-7|.|once
CASSYYAGEYEQYF
TGTGCCAGCAGTTACTATGCAGGGGAGTACGAGCAGTACTTC
>TRBV5-1|TRBJ2-2|.|.
CASSLYPVSNTGELFF
TGCGCCAGCAGCTTGTACCCAGTATCGAACACCGGGGAGCTGTTTTTT
>TRBV6-1|TRBJ2-7|.|.
CASRFWGVDEQYF
TGTGCCAGCAGGTTCTGGGGGGTCGACGAGCAGTACTTC
>TRBV18|TRBJ1-6|.|.
CASSPSRQGRDSPLHF
TGTGCCAGCTCACCAAGCCGGCAGGGGCGTGATTCACCCCTCCACTTT
>TRBV7-9|TRBJ2-3|.|.
CASSRPDTDTQYF
TGTGCCAGCAGCCGACCCGATACAGATACGCAGTATTTT
>TRBV19|TRBJ2-1|TRBD2|.
CASSLLAGGHNEQFF
TGTGCCAGTAGTTTACTAGCGGGGGGGCATAATGAGCAGTTCTTC
>TRBV6-5|TRBJ2-7|TRBD2|.
CASSYSLAGGTYEQYF
TGTGCCAGCAGTTACTCTCTAGCGGGGGGTACCTACGAGCAGTACTTC
>TRBV6-1|TRBJ1-5|TRBD1|few
CASTNRGRGNQPQHF
TGTGCCAGCACAAACAGGGGTAGGGGCAATCAGCCCCAGCATTTT
>TRBV6-5|TRBJ1-1|.|.
CASSYSAVSTEAFF
TGTGCCAGCAGTTACTCTGCAGTCAGCACTGAAGCTTTCTTT
>TRBV18|TRBJ2-5|.|.
CASSLDQETQYF
TGTGCCAGCTCTCTCGACCAAGAGACCCAGTACTTC
>TRBV6-5|TRBJ1-6|TRBD1|few
CASSYSTGDFSPLHF
TGTGCCAGCAGTTACTCTACAGGGGACTTCTCACCCCTCCACTTT
>TRBV27|TRBJ2-1|TRBD2|.
CASSPTGTSGYNEQFF
TGTGCCAGCAGTCCAACCGGGACTAGCGGATACAATGAGCAGTTCTTC
>TRBV2|TRBJ1-1|.|many
CAIRWNTEAFF
TGTGCCATTAGGTGGAACACTGAAGCTTTCTTT
>TRBV18|TRBJ1-1|.|.
CASSPGENTEAFF
TGTGCCAGCTCACCAGGGGAGAACACTGAAGCTTTCTTT
>TRBV19|TRBJ1-1|.|.
CASSIAENTEAFF
TGTGCCAGTAGTATAGCGGAGAACACTGAAGCTTTCTTT
>TRBV19|TRBJ1-5|TRBD1|.
CASTRTGEGGNQPQHF
TGTGCCAGTACCCGGACAGGGGAGGGAGGCAATCAGCCCCAGCATTTT
>TRBV18|TRBJ2-3|TRBD2|.
CASSPRGGDTDTQYF
TGTGCCAGCTCACCTCGCGGGGGGGACACAGATACGCAGTATTTT
>TRBV7-8|TRBJ2-3|.|.
CASSLALGRRDTQYF
TGTGCCAGCAGCTTAGCGCTGGGCCGCAGGGATACGCAGTATTTT
>TRBV7-8|TRBJ2-7|TRBD1|many
CASSPHRAGGGKSYEQYF
TGTGCCAGCAGCCCCCACCGGGCAGGGGGCGGAAAGTCCTACGAGCAGTACTTC
>TRBV7-2|TRBJ1-1|.|.
CASSPQGPTMNTEAFF
TGTGCCAGCAGCCCACAGGGACCAACCATGAACACTGAAGCTTTCTTT
>TRBV2|TRBJ1-2|.|.
CASSREGTDLSGYTF
TGTGCCAGCAGTCGTGAAGGAACAGACCTCTCTGGCTACACCTTC